The rows below give T cell receptor beta chains drawn from one sample of a study of T-cell memory formation after mild COVID-19. TCRdb re-called the 5' RACE reads with MiXCR, one entry per CDR3 protein. Of 350,000 to 500,000 distinct CDR3 sequences in the sample, more than 20% were seen once. The sequencing sample was made of PBMCs or a T cell subset sorted from them (not recorded which). The receptors were gathered from an adult woman who had mild COVID-19 (a few samples of this study predate the infection). Cell type and time point are not known. The CDR3 runs from the conserved cysteine through the conserved F or W. D genes are given only for firm matches. A row's size may be missing; if present it is once, few, many or a size class.

clone_size j_call v_call d_call cdr3_nt cdr3_aa
few TRBJ2-3 TRBV7-8 TRBD1 TGTGCCAGCAGCCCCCGACAGGGGATGAGAGATACGCAGTATTTT CASSPRQGMRDTQYF
NA TRBJ2-3 TRBV3-1 NA TGTGTCAGCAGCCAGGCCGACGGGTGGGGACTGAGGGGAGATACGCAGTATTTT CVSSQADGWGLRGDTQYF
NA TRBJ2-7 TRBV15 TRBD1 TGTGCCACCAGACCGGGACAGGGGGACGAGCAGTACTTC CATRPGQGDEQYF
NA TRBJ2-1 TRBV11-2 NA TGTGCCAGCAGCTCCTCCCTACGGTACCCCTACAATGAGCAGTTCTTC CASSSSLRYPYNEQFF
few TRBJ2-1 TRBV7-6 TRBD2 TGTGCCAGCAGCTTTGGACTAGCGGGAGTCTTAAACAATGAGCAGTTCTTC CASSFGLAGVLNNEQFF
few TRBJ2-2 TRBV7-2 TRBD1 TGTGCCAGCAGCTTAGCGCGGACAGGCCACCGGGAGCTGTTTTTT CASSLARTGHRELFF
NA TRBJ2-1 TRBV6-1 NA TGTGCCAGCAGCCCCTTAGTGGGGGAGCAGTTCTTC CASSPLVGEQFF
once TRBJ1-5 TRBV24-1 TRBD1 TGTGCCACCAGTGCCGGGACAGGGGTTCAGCCCCAGCATTTT CATSAGTGVQPQHF
NA TRBJ2-7 TRBV7-2 TRBD1 TGTGCCAGCAGCCCGTGGGACAGGGGAAACGAGCAGTACTTC CASSPWDRGNEQYF
few TRBJ1-1 TRBV5-1 NA TGCGCCAGCAGCTTGGACGTTAGAGGGACTGAAGCTTTCTTT CASSLDVRGTEAFF
NA TRBJ2-5 TRBV30 NA TGTGCCTGGTCCTTCAGAGGTTGGGAGACCCAGTACTTC CAWSFRGWETQYF
NA TRBJ2-2 TRBV2 NA TGTGCCAGCAGTGGCCCCCCTCCGGGCGGGGAGCTGTTTTTT CASSGPPPGGELFF
few TRBJ2-5 TRBV7-2 TRBD2 TGTGCCAGCAGCTATCTAGCGGGGGGCCTCGAGACCCAGTACTTC CASSYLAGGLETQYF
few TRBJ2-7 TRBV7-6 NA TGTGCCAGCAGCAGAGAACAGGGAACAAGTAACGCAAGAGTCTACGAGCAGTACTTC CASSREQGTSNARVYEQYF
few TRBJ1-4 TRBV3-1 TRBD1 TGTGCCAGCAGCCAGCCCGGGACAGGGGGAGAAAAACTGTTTTTT CASSQPGTGGEKLFF
NA TRBJ2-7 TRBV5-1 TRBD1 TGCGCCAGCAGCCCCGACAGGGCCCCCTACGAGCAGTACTTC CASSPDRAPYEQYF
few TRBJ2-7 TRBV23-1 TRBD2 TGCGCCAGCAGACCGTCGGGGTGGAGCGGGAGCGGCTACGAGCAGTACTTC CASRPSGWSGSGYEQYF
NA TRBJ2-3 TRBV7-3 NA TGTGCCAGCAGCTTAGGTCCGGTGGGAGATACGCAGTATTTT CASSLGPVGDTQYF
many TRBJ1-2 TRBV30 NA TGTGCCTGGAGTGTACTAGTGGGGGCGACGGGCTACACCTTC CAWSVLVGATGYTF
few TRBJ2-7 TRBV7-9 TRBD1 TGTGCCAGCAGCTTAGGGGGACAGGGGGGCTCCTACGAGCAGTACTTC CASSLGGQGGSYEQYF
many TRBJ2-5 TRBV13 NA TGTGCCAGCAGCTTAAAGGGTCGGGAGACCCAGTACTTC CASSLKGRETQYF
NA TRBJ1-1 TRBV10-3 NA TGTGCCATCAGTGAGTCAAAGGGGCTGAACACTGAAGTTTTCTTT CAISESKGLNTEVFF
few TRBJ2-2 TRBV7-9 TRBD2 TGTGCCAGCAGCTTCGGACTAGCGGGGCGGAAAAGAGGGGAGCTGTTTTTT CASSFGLAGRKRGELFF
NA TRBJ2-4 TRBV5-1 NA TGCGCCAGCAGCTTGGACGGGGGGCCGGAAAACATTCAGTACTTC CASSLDGGPENIQYF
NA TRBJ1-1 TRBV7-9 NA TGTGCCAGCAGCTTAGCGCTTTATCCTGAAGCTTTCTTT CASSLALYPEAFF
NA TRBJ1-3 TRBV11-2 NA TGTGCCAGCAGCTTACTTGGACACTTTAACACCATATATTTT CASSLLGHFNTIYF
few TRBJ2-7 TRBV29-1 NA TGCAGCGTTGAAGAGGGCAGCCCCTACGAGCAGTACTTC CSVEEGSPYEQYF
many TRBJ2-3 TRBV20-1 TRBD2 TGCAGTGCTAGAGATGGGATGGCGGGAGTTGCAGATACGCAGTATTTT CSARDGMAGVADTQYF
NA TRBJ2-1 TRBV24-1 NA TGTGCCACCAGTGGAGAGGGGACCTACAATGAGCAGTTCTTC CATSGEGTYNEQFF
NA TRBJ1-2 TRBV28 TRBD1 TGTGCCAGCAGTTTAGAGAGAGGGGGCGCGGAGGGCTACACCTTC CASSLERGGAEGYTF
NA TRBJ2-7 TRBV5-1 TRBD2 TGCGCCAGCAGCTACTTCGGGGGGGCCGAGGAGCAGTACTTC CASSYFGGAEEQYF
NA TRBJ1-2 TRBV12-3/TRBV12-4 TRBD1 TGTGCCAGCAGTCCACAGGGGGCGGGAGGCTACACCTTC CASSPQGAGGYTF
few TRBJ2-1 TRBV20-1 NA TGCAGTGCTGGCTGGGACACTAACAGTGAGCAGTTCTTC CSAGWDTNSEQFF
NA TRBJ2-7 TRBV9 NA TGTGCCAGCAGCGTAGGGTGGGGAACCACCTCCTACGAGCAGTACTTC CASSVGWGTTSYEQYF
few TRBJ2-1 TRBV7-9 TRBD1 TGTGCCAGCAGCCACCGGGACAGTCGATACAATGAGCAGTTCTTC CASSHRDSRYNEQFF
few TRBJ2-1 TRBV14 TRBD2 TGTGCCAGCAGCCAAGCCTGGGGTACTAGCGGGAGAGGTGAGCAGTTCTTC CASSQAWGTSGRGEQFF
NA TRBJ1-2 TRBV7-9 NA TGTGCCAGCAGACAGGACACCGGGAGGAACTATGGCTACACCTTC CASRQDTGRNYGYTF
NA TRBJ2-5 TRBV19 NA TGTGCCAGTAGTATGAGGGCAGAGAAGCAAGAGACCCAGTACTTC CASSMRAEKQETQYF
NA TRBJ2-1 TRBV20-1 NA TGCAGTGCTAGTGGTCTAGGGGACTACAATGAGCAGTTCTTC CSASGLGDYNEQFF
NA TRBJ1-2 TRBV20-1 NA TGCAGTGCTCCTGGACAGCCCTATGGCTACACCTTC CSAPGQPYGYTF
NA TRBJ2-1 TRBV7-9 TRBD1 TGTGCCAGCAGCTTCTGGGGACAGAATGAGCAGTTCTTC CASSFWGQNEQFF
few TRBJ2-1 TRBV7-9 NA TGTGCCAGCAGCCCCCGGGGTGAGGGGATTGAGCAGTTCTTC CASSPRGEGIEQFF
few TRBJ1-2 TRBV12-3/TRBV12-4 NA TGTGCCAGCAGTTTAGCGGTTCGGTCCGACTACACCTTC CASSLAVRSDYTF
few TRBJ1-1 TRBV7-9 TRBD1 TGTGCCAGCAGCTGGCCCCGGGACAGGGAAGCTTTCTTT CASSWPRDREAFF
NA TRBJ2-7 TRBV9 NA TGTGCCAGCAGCGTAGCTGGGGGGGCGAACTACGAGCAGTACTTC CASSVAGGANYEQYF
NA TRBJ1-1 TRBV6-6 TRBD1 TGTGCCAGCATCTCCCAGGGGGGCACTGAAGCTTTCTTT CASISQGGTEAFF
few TRBJ2-7 TRBV3-1 NA TGTGCCAGCAGCCTACGGTGGAGGGACGAGCAGTACTTC CASSLRWRDEQYF